This entry lists 9 T cell receptor beta chains sequenced from one sample in a study of shared clonotypes between healthy human individuals. Assay used: immunoSEQ multiplex PCR; TCRdb lists only in-frame clones, some missing. The sample has 1 million to 1.2 million clones, 60% to 80% seen once. The sample consisted of memory CD4+ T cells from PBMCs. Described subset: CD45RA-negative fraction. These receptors were collected from a man younger than 35 in good health. Some clones in this sample may be carry-over from other donors' samples.

The genes are TRBV7-6 and TRBJ2-1, with D possibly called TRBD1 or TRBD2 (5 bases each). The CDR3 totals 15 residues. Germline CDR1 SGHVS, CDR2 FNYEAQ. V gave up 5 bases and J gave up 2 bases, with 13 bases separating them. The CDR3 DNA reads TGTGCCAGCAGCCCGGGGCTGCCGGCCTACAATGAGCAGTTCTTC. This translates into CASSPGLPAYNEQFF.

Here the CDR3 reads CASSSRGPGELFF. For the CDR3, the DNA is TGTGCCAGCAGCTCCAGGGGTCCCGGGGAGCTGTTTTTT. This chain links TRBV7-3 with TRBJ2-2, with a possible D match to TRBD1 (6 bases). V was clipped by 4 bases and J by 6 bases, with 9 bases between them. From germline, CDR1 is SGHTA and CDR2 FQGTGA. The CDR3 runs to 13 residues.

This clone was picked up a small number of times. The CDR3 DNA reads TGTGCCAGCAGCTTCGCAGGAGCGGGAGGGCCACGTGAGCAGTTCTTC. Protein product: CASSFAGAGGPREQFF. The chain has TRBV5-4 and TRBJ2-1, with TRBD2 matching over 10 bases. Trimming cost V 2 bases and J 9 bases; bases outside gene matches: 11. There are 16 residues in the CDR3. Germline loops: CDR1 SGHNT, CDR2 YYREEE (reference sequence).

This clone came up once. The sample has other DNA sequences that encode this CDR3 too. This chain links TRBV5-1 with TRBJ2-5; possibly TRBD1 for D (6 bases). This CDR3 region has 14 residues. In germline, CDR1 is SGHRS, CDR2 YFSETQ. The germline V and J ends were trimmed by 0 bases and 5 bases, with 11 bases remaining between them. CDR3 sequence (DNA): TGCGCCAGCAGCTTGGCAGGGGCTCGGGAGACCCAGTACTTC. This sequence encodes CASSLAGARETQYF.

The V call is TRBV28, the J call TRBJ2-5; D remains ambiguous. The CDR3 has 13 amino acids. Germline V gives CDR1 MDHEN, CDR2 SYDVKM. V dropped 4 bases and J dropped 1 base, with 7 bases sitting between them. This CDR3 reads CASSSGGQETQYF. CDR3 nucleotide sequence: TGTGCCAGCAGTTCGGGCGGCCAAGAGACCCAGTACTTC.

J is TRBJ2-7 and V is TRBV5-1; 9 bases are a match to TRBD1. J lost 4 bases, V lost 4 bases, and 12 bases had no gene match. The CDR3 spans 16 residues. The germline V gene has CDR1 SGHRS and CDR2 YFSETQ. CDR3 nucleotides: TGCGCCAGCAGCACACGAGGACAGGGGCAGGGATACGAGCAGTACTTC. Protein: CASSTRGQGQGYEQYF. The variable domain in full, completed from reference TRBV5-1 and TRBJ2-7, reads KAGVTQTPRYLIKTRGQQVTLSCSPISGHRSVSWYQQTPGQGLQFLFEYFSETQRNKGNFPGRFSGRQFSNSRSEMNVSTLELGDSALYLCASSTRGQGQGYEQYFGPGTRLTVT.

The rearrangement links TRBV30 to TRBJ2-1, with TRBD2 as a possible D gene (5 bases). Germline V gene lookup returns CDR1 GTSNPN and CDR2 SVGIG (reference sequence). The CDR3 totals 12 residues. V dropped 3 bases and J dropped 10 bases, with 13 bases sitting between them. In DNA form, the CDR3 reads TGTGCCTGGAGGCCCACCCAGCGGGAGCAGTTCTTC. Translating it yields CAWRPTQREQFF.

This chain uses TRBV5-1 with TRBJ2-1, with D possibly matching TRBD2 (5 bases). V was pared by 4 bases and J by 7 bases, with 21 bases between. CDR1 and CDR2 (germline): SGHRS, YFSETQ. CDR3 length equals 16 residues. The CDR3 DNA is TGCGCCAGCAGCATTTACCCGGGGTCACCGGGGAATGAGCAGTTCTTC. This gives the protein CASSIYPGSPGNEQFF.

This clone is a singleton in its sample. The gene calls are TRBV7-9 and TRBJ2-1; no firm D call. This CDR3 comprises 12 residues. The V gene's germline CDR1 is SEHNR and CDR2 FQNEAQ (reference sequence). V dropped 2 bases and J dropped 8 bases, with 7 bases sitting between them. The CDR3 DNA reads as TGTGCCAGCAGCTTACCAGTTTATGAGCAGTTCTTC. Protein product: CASSLPVYEQFF.